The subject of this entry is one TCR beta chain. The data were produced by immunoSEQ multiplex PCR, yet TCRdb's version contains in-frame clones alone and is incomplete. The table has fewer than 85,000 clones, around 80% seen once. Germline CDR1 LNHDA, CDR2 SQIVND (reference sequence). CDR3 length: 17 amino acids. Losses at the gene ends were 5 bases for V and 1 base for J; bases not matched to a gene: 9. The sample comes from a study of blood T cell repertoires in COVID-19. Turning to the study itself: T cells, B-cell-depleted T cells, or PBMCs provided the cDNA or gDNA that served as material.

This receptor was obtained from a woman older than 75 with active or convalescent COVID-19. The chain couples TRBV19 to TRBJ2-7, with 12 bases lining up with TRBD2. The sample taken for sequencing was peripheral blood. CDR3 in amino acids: CASSPTGTSGSSYEQYF. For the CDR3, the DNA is TGTGCCAGTAGTCCAACTGGGACTAGCGGGTCGTCCTACGAGCAGTACTTC.